This T cell receptor (beta chain) derives from a study of response to subunit inactivated influenza vaccine. Broader study findings: Few additional T cells are recruited per seasonal influenza vaccination, authors suggested.

Ten or more counts support this clonotype. Its antigen is undetermined. Each CDR3 protein gets one entry after TCRdb re-called the RT-PCR reads with MiXCR. The sample contains around 490,000 distinct CDR3 sequences, 6% to 9% of which appear only once. V shed 6 bases, J shed 5 bases, and the junction held 8 bases outside the gene matches. This CDR3 has 14 amino acids. Sequencing used PBMCs from blood, obtained around 2 years after vaccination. The receptor was derived from a man aged 50 to 69 who received an inactivated influenza vaccine. The rearrangement links TRBV12-3 or TRBV12-4 to TRBJ2-5; 8 bases agree with TRBD1. As DNA, the CDR3 is TGTGCCAGCAGCATCAGGGGGCTCAGGGAGACCCAGTACTTC. Translated: CASSIRGLRETQYF.